This TCR beta chain was sequenced for a study of blood T cell repertoires in COVID-19. About the research overall: Material from acute and convalescent COVID-19 was sourced from the United States, Italy and Spain.

Methods used by the authors: Researchers report that nucleated cell counts were estimated from reference gene primer amplification. Sequencing used immunoSEQ multiplex PCR; TCRdb keeps in-frame clones, though not all of them. V and J calls and clone size follow that table, whereas D and trimming were derived from the DNA. The sample has 160,000 or so clones, more than 80% seen once. J was trimmed by 4 bases and V by 7 bases; bases with no gene match: 7. CDR1 and CDR2 from the germline V gene are WSHSY and SAAADI. CDR3 length: 15 residues. J is TRBJ2-2 and V is TRBV10-2, with 9 bases matching TRBD2. Source material: peripheral blood. The origin of this receptor is a man between 60 and 75 years old with acute or convalescent COVID-19. The CDR3, as DNA: TGCGCCAGCACTGTAGCGGGGGCGGCCACCGGGGAGCTGTTTTTT. It is translated as CASTVAGAATGELFF.